Ten or more counts support the clone carrying this TCR beta chain. Its specificity is not known. The CDR3 is made up of 16 amino acids. Losses at the gene ends were 0 bases for V and 6 bases for J; bases not matched to a gene: 9. Per germline, CDR1 SGDLS and CDR2 YYNGEE. TCRdb reanalysed the 5' RACE reads using MiXCR and keeps one entry per CDR3 protein. The table has about 340,000 distinct CDR3 sequences, roughly 8% seen once. The sample originates from a study of CD8 T cells in ankylosing spondylitis. Findings of the study overall: One TCR beta motif, made up of 7 or 8 highly homologous variants, appeared characteristic of ankylosing spondylitis blood. Reports say disease-linked clones showed up significantly more in matched ankylosing spondylitis synovial fluid.

Sequenced input: blood, either unsorted or a sorted T cell fraction (not recorded which). The receptor comes from a male donor with ankylosing spondylitis. The V gene is TRBV9, the J gene TRBJ2-1, with 7 nucleotides matching TRBD1. CDR3 sequence: CASSVGALDRLNEQFF. CDR3 nucleotides: TGTGCCAGCAGCGTAGGTGCATTGGACAGGCTCAATGAGCAGTTCTTC.